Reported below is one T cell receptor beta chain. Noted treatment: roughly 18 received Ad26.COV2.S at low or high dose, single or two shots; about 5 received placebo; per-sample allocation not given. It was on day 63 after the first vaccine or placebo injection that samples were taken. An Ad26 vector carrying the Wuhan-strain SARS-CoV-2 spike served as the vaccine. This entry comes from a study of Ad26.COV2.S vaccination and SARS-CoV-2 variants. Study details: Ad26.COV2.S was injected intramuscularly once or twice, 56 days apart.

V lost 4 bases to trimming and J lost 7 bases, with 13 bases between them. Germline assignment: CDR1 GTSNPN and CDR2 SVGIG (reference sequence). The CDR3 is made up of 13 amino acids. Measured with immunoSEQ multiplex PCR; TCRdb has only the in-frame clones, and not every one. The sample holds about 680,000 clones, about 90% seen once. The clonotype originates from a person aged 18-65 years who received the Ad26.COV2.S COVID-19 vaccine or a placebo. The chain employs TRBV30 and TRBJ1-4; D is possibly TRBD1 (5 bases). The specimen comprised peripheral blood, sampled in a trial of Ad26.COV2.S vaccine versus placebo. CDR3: CAWKSQAPEKLFF. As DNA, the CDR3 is TGTGCCTGGAAATCACAGGCCCCTGAAAAACTGTTTTTT. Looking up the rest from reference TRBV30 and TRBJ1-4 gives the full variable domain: SQTIHQWPATLVQPVGSPLSLECTVEGTSNPNLYWYRQAAGRGLQLLFYSVGIGQISSEVPQNLSASRPQDRQFILSSKKLLLSDSGFYLCAWKSQAPEKLFFGSGTQLSVL.